This TCR beta chain stems from a study of blood T cells in healthy people across ages. For this clonotype: As yet, its antigen is unknown.

PCR was performed a second time for about 7 to 12 cycles using a sample-barcoded 5' primer and a J-beta primer mix. Via MiXCR, TCRdb re-called the 5' RACE reads, giving one row per CDR3 protein. The table shows hundreds of thousands of distinct CDR3 sequences, with more than 40% occurring only once. Study-level findings and limits: With age, beta diversity per million T cells declined roughly linearly, significantly by approximately 40.

The sequencing sample was made of blood. The sequence came from a woman aged 60 to 75 in good health.

CDR3 sequence reads: CASSGTRYQTQYF. DNA of the CDR3: TGTGCCAGCAGTGGGACTCGGTACCAGACCCAGTACTTC. The genes are TRBV2 and TRBJ2-5, with D possibly TRBD2 on 5 matching bases. V was clipped by 4 bases and J by 6 bases, with 12 bases between them. Germline CDR1 SNHLY, CDR2 FYNNEI. CDR3 length equals 13 residues.